The 7 T cell receptor beta chains below come from one sample, sequenced in a study of cytomegalovirus exposure and HLA in healthy donors. The PCR contained 60 Vbeta and 13 Jbeta primers. The method was immunoSEQ multiplex PCR; TCRdb's version includes in-frame clones alone and lacks a portion of them. This sample has 150,000 to 200,000 clones; under 80% occur once, and the top ten carry roughly 13%. Sequencing used PBMCs. These receptors were collected from a woman in her fifties or sixties in good health and CMV-seropositive.

The chain combines TRBV5-1 with TRBJ2-1; TRBD2 agrees at 7 bases. CDR1 and CDR2 (germline): SGHRS, YFSETQ. The trim removed 4 bases at V and 1 base at J, leaving 5 bases unmatched. CDR3 size: 15 residues. The CDR3 reads CASSPGGGSYNEQFF. In DNA, the CDR3 is TGCGCCAGCAGCCCTGGGGGGGGGTCCTACAATGAGCAGTTCTTC.

V is TRBV28 and J is TRBJ2-1; tentative D call: TRBD2 (6 bases). Per the germline V gene, CDR1 is MDHEN and CDR2 is SYDVKM. The CDR3 spans 13 residues. Trimming pared 8 bases from V and 8 bases from J, leaving 16 bases between. CDR3 coding DNA: TGTGCCAGCGATCGAGGGACTGGTCATGAGCAGTTCTTC. It translates to CASDRGTGHEQFF. Variable domain in full (rest from reference TRBV28 and TRBJ2-1): DVKVTQSSRYLVKRTGEKVFLECVQDMDHENMFWYRQDPGLGLRLIYFSYDVKMKEKGDIPEGYSVSREKKERFSLILESASTNQTSMYLCASDRGTGHEQFFGPGTRLTVL.

The rearrangement uses TRBV10-3 and TRBJ2-1, with 7 bases matching TRBD2. The CDR3 covers 12 residues. Per germline, CDR1 ENHRY and CDR2 SYGVKD. Unmatched junction bases numbered 4, after V lost 4 bases and J lost 10 bases. CDR3 region: CAISGLAGEQFF. CDR3 bases: TGTGCCATCAGTGGACTAGCAGGGGAGCAGTTCTTC.

This clone has only a few counts. The chain recombines TRBV5-1 with TRBJ1-3; 7 bases map to TRBD1. This CDR3 has 16 residues. CDR1 and CDR2 (germline): SGHRS, YFSETQ. After removal of 0 bases from V and 4 bases from J, the junction contained 7 bases not matched to a gene. The CDR3 protein is CASSLVGQRMGNTIYF. CDR3 in DNA: TGCGCCAGCAGCTTGGTGGGACAGAGAATGGGAAACACCATATATTTT.

This chain connects TRBV4-2 to TRBJ2-3; 10 bases fit TRBD1. Germline loops: CDR1 LGHNA, CDR2 YNFKEQ. The CDR3 runs 18 residues. Losses at the gene ends were 2 bases for V and 2 bases for J; bases not matched to a gene: 10. CDR3 residues: CASSQPPGQGILTDTQYF. CDR3 DNA sequence: TGTGCCAGCAGCCAACCACCGGGACAGGGGATTCTCACAGATACGCAGTATTTT.

The genes are TRBV27 and TRBJ1-2, with D perhaps TRBD1 (6 bases). This CDR3 has 15 amino acids. V lost 4 bases, J lost 4 bases, and 16 bases lay in between. Germline CDR1 MNHEY, CDR2 SMNVEV (reference sequence). This CDR3 is CASSSSDRLGYGYTF. CDR3 nucleotide sequence: TGTGCCAGCAGTTCCTCAGACAGGTTGGGCTATGGCTACACCTTC.

This clone was recorded once. This chain connects TRBV7-9 to TRBJ2-5, with a possible D match to TRBD1 (5 bases). V was clipped by 5 bases and J by 2 bases, with 12 bases between them. Germline V gene lookup returns CDR1 SEHNR and CDR2 FQNEAQ (reference sequence). CDR3 length equals 14 residues. CDR3 amino acids: CASSPGHGQETQYF. The CDR3 coding sequence is TGTGCCAGCAGCCCCGGACACGGTCAAGAGACCCAGTACTTC.